This entry lists 29 T cell receptor beta chains sequenced from one sample in a study of T cells in Graves' hyperthyroidism and ophthalmopathy. Regions amplified from RNA transcripts were the TCR beta CDR3 regions. HTBI primers were used for first-round RT-PCR of the TCR CDR3. TCRdb called the multiplex PCR reads again in MiXCR, with one record for every CDR3 protein. Seen here are roughly 510,000 distinct CDR3 sequences, roughly 45% observed once, and the top ten hold approximately 44%. Material: peripheral blood or thyroid tissue (not recorded which). The receptors stem from an adult woman with Graves' disease, either hyperthyroidism or ophthalmopathy (not recorded which).

This chain joins TRBV28 and TRBJ2-5; D unresolved. The germline gives CDR1 MDHEN, CDR2 SYDVKM. This CDR3 has 15 amino acids. Trimming pared 5 bases from V and 5 bases from J, leaving 18 bases between. The CDR3 sequence is CASSHLGRARETQYF. The CDR3 coding sequence is TGTGCCAGCAGTCACCTGGGCAGAGCTCGGGAGACCCAGTACTTC.

This clonotype has at least ten counts. Here the CDR3 DNA reads TGTGCCAGCAGCTTGCCCAGGGGATGGAACACTGAAGCTTTCTTT. This gives the protein CASSLPRGWNTEAFF. The rearrangement links TRBV5-4 to TRBJ1-1, with a weak D call TRBD1 (6 bases). The CDR3 covers 15 residues. Trimming stripped 1 base from V and 1 base from J, with 11 bases between. The germline V gene has CDR1 SGHNT and CDR2 YYREEE (reference sequence).

The V gene is TRBV11-2, the J gene TRBJ2-7; D gene uncertain. The CDR3 covers 14 residues. Germline loops: CDR1 SGHAT, CDR2 FQNNGV. Trimming pared 1 base from V and 4 bases from J, leaving 11 bases between. CDR3 sequence: CASSLAATLYEQYF. CDR3 in DNA: TGTGCCAGCAGCTTAGCTGCAACCCTTTACGAGCAGTACTTC.

This clonotype has only a few counts. J is TRBJ1-3 and V is TRBV10-3; D is unclear. The V end was cut by 11 bases, the J end by 7 bases, with 15 bases between. Germline assignment: CDR1 ENHRY and CDR2 SYGVKD. The length of the CDR3 is 12 residues. For the CDR3, the DNA is TGTGCCTTAAGCACAACAGCTAACACCATATATTTT. It specifies CALSTTANTIYF.

Of note for this clonotype: As the CDR3 is not closed by the conserved phenylalanine or tryptophan, this likely results from a read error. The chain carries TRBV4-1 and TRBJ1-5; D is perhaps TRBD1 (5 bases). CDR3 length: 16 amino acids. Trimming cost V 0 bases and J 6 bases, with 15 bases left between them. The germline V gene encodes CDR1 MGHRA and CDR2 YSYEKL. The CDR3 DNA reads as TGCGCCAGCAGCCAAGATCCTCAGGGAGCGCGTCAGCCCCAGCATTCT. Encoded protein: CASSQDPQGARQPQHS.

The chain employs TRBV29-1 and TRBJ2-2; tentatively, D is TRBD2 (6 bases). CDR1 and CDR2 from the germline V gene are SQVTM and ANQGSEA. The germline V and J ends were trimmed by 7 bases and 5 bases, with 14 bases remaining between them. The CDR3 has 13 amino acids. The CDR3 reads CSGRTNGTGELFF. In nucleotides, the CDR3 is TGCAGCGGACGGACTAACGGTACCGGGGAGCTGTTTTTT.

The chain employs TRBV5-1 and TRBJ1-1; unclear D gene. The CDR3 is made up of 14 amino acids. Germline V gene data show CDR1 as SGHRS and CDR2 as YFSETQ. The V end was cut by 4 bases, the J end by 0 bases, with 10 bases between. The chain's CDR3 is CASSEGNMNTEAFF. The DNA of the CDR3 is TGCGCCAGCAGCGAGGGAAACATGAACACTGAAGCTTTCTTT.

The J gene is TRBJ2-7, the V gene TRBV7-9, with TRBD2 matching 7 bases. This CDR3 is 13 amino acids long. Per germline, CDR1 SEHNR and CDR2 FQNEAQ (reference sequence). J gave up 6 bases and V 5 bases, and 7 bases lay outside the gene matches. The DNA of the CDR3 is TGTGCCAGCAGCCCCCCTTCGGGAGGCGAGCAGTACTTC. Its translation is CASSPPSGGEQYF.

The chain combines TRBV5-1 with TRBJ1-1; D not resolved. Trimming removed 4 bases at V and 3 bases at J, with 16 bases between. Germline V CDR1 and CDR2: SGHRS, YFSETQ. The CDR3 runs 15 residues. The CDR3 sequence: CASSQDYRRDTEAFF. DNA of the CDR3: TGCGCCAGCAGCCAAGATTATAGGAGGGACACTGAAGCTTTCTTT. The full variable domain, completed using reference TRBV5-1 and TRBJ1-1, is KAGVTQTPRYLIKTRGQQVTLSCSPISGHRSVSWYQQTPGQGLQFLFEYFSETQRNKGNFPGRFSGRQFSNSRSEMNVSTLELGDSALYLCASSQDYRRDTEAFFGQGTRLTVV.

The chain carries TRBV7-2 and TRBJ1-5; the D gene is possibly TRBD1 (5 bases). This CDR3 is 15 amino acids long. The germline CDR1 and CDR2 sequences are SGHTA and FQGNSA. V shed 4 bases and J shed 3 bases, with 13 bases lying between them. CDR3 sequence (DNA): TGTGCCAGCAGCTCACTCCAGGGATCCAATCAGCCCCAGCATTTT. It translates to CASSSLQGSNQPQHF.

This clonotype was seen more than once but under ten times. This sequence joins TRBV4-1 and TRBJ2-6; D might be TRBD1 (8 bases). CDR1 is MGHRA and CDR2 is YSYEKL in the germline V gene. The CDR3 sequence is 18 residues long. The germline V and J ends were trimmed by 6 bases and 4 bases, with 22 bases remaining between them. CDR3 DNA: TGCGCCAGCAGTCAGCGGGACAGGCGTCTAACAGGGGCCAACGTCCTGACTTTC. This gives the protein CASSQRDRRLTGANVLTF.

The CDR3 is CAISEAVPNEKLFF. The CDR3 DNA is TGTGCCATCAGTGAGGCGGTTCCTAATGAAAAACTGTTTTTT. V and J are TRBV10-3 and TRBJ1-4, with D unclear. The CDR3 covers 14 residues. Trimming removed 2 bases from V and 3 bases from J, with 7 bases in between. From germline, CDR1 is ENHRY and CDR2 SYGVKD.

This clonotype occurred once. The chain joins TRBV10-3 to TRBJ2-5, with TRBD2 as a possible D gene (6 bases). Trimming left V 3 bases short and J 7 bases short, with 15 bases between. CDR3 length: 14 amino acids. CDR1 is ENHRY, CDR2 SYGVKD, per germline. DNA of the CDR3: TGTGCCATCAGTGAAGGGCCGGGAGAGGCGACCCAGTACTTC. Translating gives CAISEGPGEATQYF.

The CDR3 bases are TGTGCCAGCAGTATTCGACAGGGTGGGAACTATGGCTACACCTTC. This codes for CASSIRQGGNYGYTF. The rearrangement uses TRBV12-3 or TRBV12-4 and TRBJ1-2; 7 bases are a match to TRBD1. The V segment lost 5 bases and the J segment 2 bases; nucleotides outside the gene matches: 8. CDR3 length: 15 residues.

On this clonotype: No conserved phenylalanine or tryptophan is present at the end of the CDR3, so a read error is the likely explanation. The J gene is TRBJ2-7, the V gene TRBV5-1; D might be TRBD1 (5 bases). Germline V CDR1 and CDR2: SGHRS, YFSETQ. The CDR3 extends over 15 amino acids. This CDR3 reads CAGRPTPTEMGEQYL. The CDR3 bases are TGCGCCGGCAGACCAACACCGACAGAAATGGGCGAGCAGTACCTC.

This clonotype was found a few times. The rearrangement uses TRBV18 and TRBJ1-5; 9 bases agree with TRBD1. Germline values: CDR1 KGHSH, CDR2 LQKENI. The CDR3 sequence is 16 residues long. The V segment lost 3 bases and the J segment 4 bases; nucleotides outside the gene matches: 7. CDR3 bases: TGTGCCAGCTCACCTATCGGGGGACAGGGAAATCAGCCCCAGCATTTT. Translating gives CASSPIGGQGNQPQHF.

The chain links TRBV19 to TRBJ1-1; D remains unclear. Germline-derived CDR1 and CDR2 are LNHDA and SQIVND (reference sequence). This CDR3 comprises 13 residues. Trimming removed 5 bases from V and 7 bases from J, with 14 bases in between. The CDR3 nucleotides read TGTGCCAGTAGTGTGGAGGAGTACATTGAAGCTTTCTTT. Amino acids: CASSVEEYIEAFF.

As for this clonotype: A much bigger clone sits one base away, suggesting this may be a read error. The CDR3 loop is CAGSDLGEQYF. The CDR3 DNA reads as TGTGCCGGCTCCGACTTGGGCGAGCAGTACTTC. The rearrangement links TRBV7-9 to TRBJ2-7; D is unresolved. V lost 11 bases, J lost 6 bases, and 14 bases lay in between. Germline values: CDR1 SEHNR, CDR2 FQNEAQ (reference sequence). The CDR3 sequence is 11 residues long. Full variable domain (outside the CDR3, taken from reference TRBV7-9 and TRBJ2-7): DTGVSQNPRHKITKRGQNVTFRCDPISEHNRLYWYRQTLGQGPEFLTYFQNEAQLEKSRLLSDRFSAERPKGSFSTLEIQRTEQGDSAMYLCAGSDLGEQYFGPGTRLTVT.

This clonotype was picked up many times. J is TRBJ2-5 and V is TRBV5-1; 12 nucleotides line up with TRBD1. After removal of 7 bases from V and 4 bases from J, the junction contained 11 bases not matched to a gene. Germline V lookup: CDR1 SGHRS, CDR2 YFSETQ. This CDR3 has 16 residues. The CDR3 region is CASSPGPGQGAETQYF. CDR3 coding DNA: TGCGCCAGCTCCCCCGGCCCGGGACAGGGGGCAGAGACCCAGTACTTC.

The sample holds many counts of this clonotype. The chain joins TRBV3-1 to TRBJ2-7; D may be TRBD1 (5 bases). V dropped 1 base and J dropped 4 bases, with 8 bases sitting between them. Germline V gene lookup returns CDR1 LGHDT and CDR2 YNNKEL (reference sequence). The CDR3 covers 13 residues. DNA of the CDR3: TGTGCCAGCAGCCAAGCTGCAGGGTACGAGCAGTACTTC. Translation: CASSQAAGYEQYF.

The V gene is TRBV14, the J gene TRBJ2-5; the match to TRBD2 covers 7 bases. The V and J ends lost 7 bases and 4 bases, in that order; junction bases with no gene match: 6. CDR1 SGHDN and CDR2 FVKESK come from the germline V gene. The length of the CDR3 is 13 residues. The CDR3 region has the DNA TGTGCCAGCAATCGAGCGGGGACAGAGACCCAGTACTTC. Encoded protein: CASNRAGTETQYF. Full variable domain (remainder filled in from reference TRBV14 and TRBJ2-5): EAGVTQFPSHSVIEKGQTVTLRCDPISGHDNLYWYRRVMGKEIKFLLHFVKESKQDESGMPNNRFLAERTGGTYSTLKVQPAELEDSGVYFCASNRAGTETQYFGPGTRLLVL.

In its sample, this clonotype was seen a few times. CDR3 nucleotide sequence: TGTGCCAGCAGCTTTGGTACTAGCGGGAGCGAAAATCAAGAGACCCAGTACTTC. Protein: CASSFGTSGSENQETQYF. The chain combines TRBV7-6 with TRBJ2-5; 11 nucleotides align to TRBD2. The CDR3 length is 18 residues. The junction had 11 bases not matched to a gene; V was cut back by 3 bases and J by 2 bases. Germline CDR1 is SGHVS and CDR2 is FNYEAQ.

The chain recombines TRBV7-3 with TRBJ2-5; D gene ambiguous. Germline V gene data show CDR1 as SGHTA and CDR2 as FQGTGA. The CDR3 length is 13 residues. The V end was cut by 1 base, the J end by 4 bases, with 7 bases between. The CDR3 region has the DNA TGTGCCAGCAGCTTAAATGTGATAGAGACCCAGTACTTC. This sequence encodes CASSLNVIETQYF.

The CDR3 spells CASRVLDRNQPQHF. DNA for the CDR3: TGTGCCAGCAGGGTCCTGGACAGGAATCAGCCCCAGCATTTT. J is TRBJ1-5 and V is TRBV2; the match to TRBD1 covers 7 bases. CDR1 and CDR2 (germline): SNHLY, FYNNEI. The CDR3 has 14 residues. J was trimmed by 4 bases and V by 6 bases; bases with no gene match: 6.

With regard to this clonotype: No conserved phenylalanine or tryptophan ends this CDR3, so it is likely a read error. The rearrangement uses TRBV20-1 and TRBJ1-5; D unclear. V gave up 3 bases and J gave up 5 bases, with 5 bases separating them. Germline CDR1 DFQATT, CDR2 SNEGSKA (reference sequence). CDR3 length: 11 amino acids. CDR3 amino acids: CSASRDQPQHS. As DNA, the CDR3 is TGCAGTGCTAGCCGGGATCAGCCCCAGCATTCT.

The V gene is TRBV2, the J gene TRBJ2-7, with TRBD1 matching over 10 bases. This CDR3 comprises 17 residues. Germline V gives CDR1 SNHLY, CDR2 FYNNEI. Trimming took 5 bases from V and 4 from J; bases not matched to a gene: 14. CDR3 sequence: CASSNPGTGESWYEQYF. Written as DNA, the CDR3 is TGTGCCAGCAGTAACCCCGGGACAGGGGAAAGTTGGTACGAGCAGTACTTC.

This clonotype was seen at least ten times. The chain is built from TRBV11-2 and TRBJ2-7; D possibly corresponds to TRBD1 (6 bases). The CDR3 totals 15 residues. V lost 5 bases to trimming and J lost 3 bases, with 17 bases between them. The germline CDR1 and CDR2 sequences are SGHAT and FQNNGV. CDR3 DNA sequence: TGTGCCAGCAGCCCTAGGGGGACATCCATCTACGAGCAGTACTTC. Protein product: CASSPRGTSIYEQYF.

Written as DNA, the CDR3 is TGTGCCAGCAGCTCGACAGGGAACACCGGGGCCAACGTCCTGACTTTC. Translating gives CASSSTGNTGANVLTF. The rearrangement uses TRBV7-6 and TRBJ2-6; 7 nucleotides match TRBD1. The CDR3 loop spans 16 amino acids. With 4 bases clipped from V and 4 bases from J, the junction kept 7 bases outside the gene matches. The germline V gene has CDR1 SGHVS and CDR2 FNYEAQ.

The chain uses TRBV7-9 and TRBJ1-1, with D possibly TRBD1 on 6 matching bases. Deletions cut 5 bases from V and 0 bases from J, with 13 bases between. The CDR3 length is 15 residues. Germline V CDR1 and CDR2: SEHNR, FQNEAQ (reference sequence). CDR3 loop: CASSQTDRLNTEAFF. CDR3 coding DNA: TGTGCCAGCAGCCAAACGGACAGATTGAACACTGAAGCTTTCTTT.